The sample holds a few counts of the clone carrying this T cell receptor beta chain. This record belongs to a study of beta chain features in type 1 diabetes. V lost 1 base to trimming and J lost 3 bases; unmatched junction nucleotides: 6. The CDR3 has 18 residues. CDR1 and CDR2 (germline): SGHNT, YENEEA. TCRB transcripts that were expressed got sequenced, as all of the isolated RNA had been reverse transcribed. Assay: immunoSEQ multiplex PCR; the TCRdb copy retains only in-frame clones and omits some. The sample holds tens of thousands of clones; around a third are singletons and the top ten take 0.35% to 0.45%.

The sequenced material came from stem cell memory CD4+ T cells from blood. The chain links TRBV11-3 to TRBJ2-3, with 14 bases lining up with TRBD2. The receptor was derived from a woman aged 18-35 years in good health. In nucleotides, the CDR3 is TGTGCCAGCAGCTTAGGCGCGGGACTAGCGGGAGCTACAGATACGCAGTATTTT. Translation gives CASSLGAGLAGATDTQYF.